This T cell receptor beta chain was identified in a study of blood T cells in healthy people across ages. Study-wide results and caveats: With naive T cell percentage, TCR beta diversity showed a strong correlation.

Germline-derived CDR1 and CDR2 are DFQATT and SNEGSKA (reference sequence). Trimming took 5 bases from V and 3 from J; bases not matched to a gene: 8. The CDR3 has 15 amino acids. As concerns this clonotype: Its antigen is still unknown.

PCR was performed a second time for 7 to 11 cycles using a sample-barcoded 5' primer and a J-beta primer mix. A minimum of 3 million CDR3-containing paired-end reads was obtained for each sample. TCRdb independently ran MiXCR on the 5' RACE reads; one entry per CDR3 protein. The sample carries about 1.4 million distinct CDR3 sequences, 55% to 75% recorded once. The sequenced sample was blood. The chain is built from TRBV20-1 and TRBJ2-5; 11 bases fit TRBD2. This receptor was obtained from a man aged 18 to 35 in good health. The CDR3 reads CSAAGLAGQEETQYF. CDR3 in DNA: TGCAGTGCTGCCGGACTAGCGGGTCAAGAAGAGACCCAGTACTTC.